The 3 T cell receptor beta chains below come from one sample, sequenced in a study of blood T cell repertoires in COVID-19 (dated by TCRdb to the early 2020s). The library was generated by the immunoSEQ multiplex PCR assay. This is the immuneACCESS table as TCRdb keeps it, with only in-frame sequences that have V and J called. A part of the clones is gone; compared with another copy, unresolved V genes explain less than half, and the rest is unexplained. The sample yields some 120,000 clones; 90% were counted once. The ten largest clones take up about 1.9% of the sample. Sample: peripheral blood. The source of these receptors is a human donor with active COVID-19. The donor label of this sample is uncertain.

On this clone: One end of the junction varies from germline; a read error may be responsible. The chain joins TRBV7-7 to TRBJ2-3, with D possibly matching TRBD1 (5 bases). Per germline, CDR1 SSHAT and CDR2 FNYEAQ (reference sequence). The CDR3 loop spans 15 amino acids. In DNA form, the CDR3 reads TGTGCTAGCAGCTTATCAACAGGATTGGAGGATACGCAGTATTTT. It codes for CASSLSTGLEDTQYF.

J is TRBJ2-7 and V is TRBV7-6, with 9 bases fitting TRBD1. Germline-derived CDR1 and CDR2 are SGHVS and FNYEAQ. CDR3 length: 15 residues. V dropped 3 bases and J dropped 3; count of bases not matched to a gene: 6. The CDR3 region is CASSFSDRGFYEQYF. For the CDR3, the DNA is TGTGCCAGCAGCTTCTCTGACAGGGGGTTCTACGAGCAGTACTTC. Together with reference TRBV7-6 and TRBJ2-7, the CDR3 gives the full variable domain: GAGVSQSPRYKVTKRGQDVALRCDPISGHVSLYWYRQALGQGPEFLTYFNYEAQQDKSGLPNDRFSAERPEGSISTLTIQRTEQRDSAMYRCASSFSDRGFYEQYFGPGTRLTVT.

This sequence joins TRBV2 and TRBJ2-5, with D maybe TRBD1 (7 bases). Between the trimmed V and J ends, which lost 8 bases and 5 bases, there was a span of 18 bases. There are 14 residues in the CDR3. CDR1 is SNHLY and CDR2 is FYNNEI in the germline V gene. CDR3 in DNA: TGTGCCAGCGGACTATCGACAGGGAGGGAGACCCAGTACTTC. Residues: CASGLSTGRETQYF.